Presented here are 32 T cell receptor beta chains from one specimen sequenced in a study of shared clonotypes between healthy human individuals. Data came from immunoSEQ multiplex PCR; TCRdb stores just in-frame clones and leaves some out. The sample yields more than 2,000,000 clones, over 90% seen once. Sequenced: naive CD4+ T cells from PBMCs. The subset here: CD45RA+ positively selected. The receptors shown here come from a man between 18 and 35 years old in good health. Some clones in this sample may be carry-over from other donors' samples.

The rearrangement links TRBV7-3 to TRBJ2-1; 8 bases agree with TRBD1. V lost 6 bases, J lost 9 bases, and 13 bases stayed unmatched. Germline CDR1 reads SGHTA; CDR2 reads FQGTGA. This CDR3 comprises 15 residues. The CDR3 DNA follows: TGTGCCAGCAGTATTCAGGGACAGGCTATAAGTGAGCAGTTCTTC. As protein: CASSIQGQAISEQFF.

J is TRBJ1-5 and V is TRBV9; D call uncertain. The CDR3 consists of 13 residues. V was trimmed by 0 bases and J by 9 bases, leaving 10 bases between them. Germline V gives CDR1 SGDLS, CDR2 YYNGEE. CDR3 nucleotides: TGTGCCAGCAGCGTAGAAGGGTCTCGGCCCCAGCATTTT. It specifies CASSVEGSRPQHF.

The chain joins TRBV30 to TRBJ2-1, with 7 positions matching TRBD2. Germline CDR1 and CDR2: GTSNPN and SVGIG (reference sequence). The CDR3 is 12 residues long. After removal of 2 bases from V and 12 bases from J, the junction contained 7 bases not matched to a gene. CDR3 DNA sequence: TGTGCCTGGAGTTGGGGGTGGGGGGGGCAGTTCTTC. Translated: CAWSWGWGGQFF.

V is TRBV28 and J is TRBJ2-7, with D tentatively TRBD2 (5 bases). This CDR3 has 14 amino acids. Trimming took 2 bases from V and 7 from J, leaving 15 bases between them. The germline gives CDR1 MDHEN, CDR2 SYDVKM. The DNA of the CDR3 is TGTGCCAGCAGTTTAAGAGGGCCGGCGCGGGAGCAGTACTTC. It is translated as CASSLRGPAREQYF.

The V gene is TRBV7-2, the J gene TRBJ1-2; 10 nucleotides match TRBD1. Germline V lookup: CDR1 SGHTA, CDR2 FQGNSA. V lost 5 bases to trimming and J lost 6 bases; unmatched junction nucleotides: 9. The CDR3 runs 15 residues. The CDR3 sequence is CASSPPGQGYNGYTF. The CDR3 region has the DNA TGTGCCAGCAGCCCCCCGGGACAGGGGTACAATGGCTACACCTTC.

The sample holds one count of this clone. The chain couples TRBV7-9 to TRBJ2-5; the D is unclear. Trimming cost V 1 base and J 5 bases, with 14 bases left between them. The CDR3 totals 15 residues. In germline, CDR1 is SEHNR, CDR2 FQNEAQ (reference sequence). This chain's CDR3 is CASSLEGTPRETQYF. DNA for the CDR3: TGTGCCAGCAGCTTAGAAGGCACCCCGAGGGAGACCCAGTACTTC.

The V call is TRBV9, the J call TRBJ1-1; D unclear. V was cut by 3 bases and J by 4 bases, with 10 bases left in between. This CDR3 has 13 amino acids. Germline-derived CDR1 and CDR2 are SGDLS and YYNGEE. This CDR3 is CASSGKDRTEAFF. The CDR3 DNA follows: TGTGCCAGCAGCGGCAAGGATCGCACTGAAGCTTTCTTT.

V usage is TRBV7-8 and J usage is TRBJ2-3; 8 positions match TRBD1. J was trimmed by 1 base and V by 5 bases; bases with no gene match: 8. The length of the CDR3 is 16 residues. The germline V gene has CDR1 SGHVS and CDR2 FQNEAQ. The CDR3 sequence: CASSPLTGEGTDTQYF. The CDR3 coding sequence is TGTGCCAGCAGCCCGCTGACAGGGGAGGGCACAGATACGCAGTATTTT. Supplemented by reference TRBV7-8 and TRBJ2-3, the full variable domain reads GAGVSQSPRYKVAKRGQDVALRCDPISGHVSLFWYQQALGQGPEFLTYFQNEAQLDKSGLPSDRFFAERPEGSVSTLKIQRTQQEDSAVYLCASSPLTGEGTDTQYFGPGTRLTVL.

In its sample, this clone was seen once. The chain links TRBV7-2 to TRBJ1-4; 8 bases agree with TRBD1. CDR3 size: 13 residues. Germline CDR1 SGHTA, CDR2 FQGNSA. Germline trimming cut 5 bases from V and 8 bases from J; bases unmatched to any gene: 4. The CDR3: CASSPGQGEKLFF. CDR3 nucleotides: TGTGCCAGCAGCCCCGGACAGGGCGAAAAACTGTTTTTT. The whole variable domain, remainder taken from reference TRBV7-2 and TRBJ1-4, is GAGVSQSPSNKVTEKGKDVELRCDPISGHTALYWYRQSLGQGLEFLIYFQGNSAPDKSGLPSDRFSAERTGGSVSTLTIQRTQQEDSAVYLCASSPGQGEKLFFGSGTQLSVL.

This clone showed up just once. The chain is built from TRBV19 and TRBJ2-5; no firm D call. V lost 4 bases and J lost 1, with 13 bases in between. There are 15 residues in the CDR3. Germline-derived CDR1 and CDR2 are LNHDA and SQIVND (reference sequence). This chain's CDR3 is CASSSDAGSQETQYF. CDR3 DNA: TGTGCCAGTAGTAGCGATGCCGGGTCCCAAGAGACCCAGTACTTC.

V usage is TRBV18 and J usage is TRBJ2-4, with D unclear. There are 13 residues in the CDR3. V was pared by 6 bases and J by 2 bases, with 8 bases between. Germline-derived CDR1 and CDR2 are KGHSH and LQKENI. CDR3 DNA sequence: TGTGCCAGCTCGGAAAACTCCAAAAACATTCAGTACTTC. It is translated as CASSENSKNIQYF. Variable domain in full (rest from reference TRBV18 and TRBJ2-4): NAGVMQNPRHLVRRRGQEARLRCSPMKGHSHVYWYRQLPEEGLKFMVYLQKENIIDESGMPKERFSAEFPKEGPSILRIQQVVRGDSAAYFCASSENSKNIQYFGAGTRLSVL.

The chain combines TRBV28 with TRBJ2-7; TRBD1 matches 9 bases. V gave up 10 bases and J gave up 4 bases; unmatched junction bases: 5. The germline CDR1 and CDR2 sequences are MDHEN and SYDVKM. CDR3 size: 12 residues. The CDR3 coding sequence is TGTGCCACCGGGGGACAGGGTTACGAGCAGTACTTC. It encodes CATGGQGYEQYF. The full variable domain, completed using reference TRBV28 and TRBJ2-7, is DVKVTQSSRYLVKRTGEKVFLECVQDMDHENMFWYRQDPGLGLRLIYFSYDVKMKEKGDIPEGYSVSREKKERFSLILESASTNQTSMYLCATGGQGYEQYFGPGTRLTVT.

J is TRBJ1-2 and V is TRBV6-1; 9 positions agree with TRBD1. CDR3 length equals 13 residues. CDR1 MNHNS and CDR2 SASEGT come from the germline V gene. Trimming cost V 6 bases and J 10 bases; bases outside gene matches: 9. The CDR3 coding sequence is TGTGCCAGCAGCTTAACCGACAGGGGGGCCTACACCTTC. This sequence encodes CASSLTDRGAYTF.

Concerning this clone itself: Other DNA sequences in the same sample also yield this CDR3. The chain employs TRBV6-5 and TRBJ1-1; 10 bases are shared with TRBD1. V gave up 8 bases and J gave up 4 bases; unmatched junction bases: 4. Germline lookup yields CDR1 MNHEY and CDR2 SVGAGI. The CDR3 has 13 residues. CDR3 residues: CASRDRGVTEAFF. The CDR3 coding sequence is TGTGCCAGCCGGGACAGGGGTGTCACTGAAGCTTTCTTT.

This clone has a handful of counts. This sequence joins TRBV19 and TRBJ2-7; D remains ambiguous. This CDR3 has 11 residues. The germline CDR1 and CDR2 sequences are LNHDA and SQIVND (reference sequence). The ends were cut back, 6 bases at V and 3 bases at J, with 6 bases in the middle. The CDR3 DNA reads as TGTGCCAGTAGCCTCCTCTACGAGCAGTACTTC. Its protein is CASSLLYEQYF.

The table lists this clone with a count of one. The V gene is TRBV9, the J gene TRBJ1-5; 8 bases map to TRBD1. This CDR3 is 18 amino acids long. The germline CDR1 and CDR2 sequences are SGDLS and YYNGEE. Trimming at V came to 0 bases and at J to 4 bases, leaving 12 bases not matched to a gene. The CDR3: CASSVGPGTDRANQPQHF. For the CDR3, the DNA is TGTGCCAGCAGCGTAGGTCCAGGGACGGACAGGGCAAATCAGCCCCAGCATTTT.

This chain uses TRBV4-1 with TRBJ2-7; 7 nucleotides align to TRBD1. The germline gives CDR1 MGHRA, CDR2 YSYEKL. This CDR3 is 14 amino acids long. The ends lost 4 bases at V and 2 bases at J; junction bases unmatched: 5. CDR3 region: CASSPFDRAYEQYF. Here the CDR3 DNA reads TGCGCCAGCAGCCCTTTCGACAGGGCCTACGAGCAGTACTTC.

The rearrangement links TRBV11-2 to TRBJ2-2; 9 bases align to TRBD2. The germline CDR1 and CDR2 sequences are SGHAT and FQNNGV. The CDR3 is made up of 16 amino acids. With V trimmed by 7 bases and J by 6 bases, 12 bases remained unmatched. In nucleotides, the CDR3 is TGTGCCAGCACCCCTGGGGTAGCGGGGGCCCCCGGGGAGCTGTTTTTT. It yields the protein CASTPGVAGAPGELFF.

This chain links TRBV5-1 with TRBJ1-4, with TRBD1 as a possible D gene (5 bases). There are 14 residues in the CDR3. Trimming removed 8 bases at V and 3 bases at J, with 14 bases between. CDR1 is SGHRS and CDR2 is YFSETQ in the germline V gene. CDR3 amino acids: CASSKGLANEKLFF. The CDR3 nucleotides are TGCGCCAGTAGTAAGGGGCTAGCTAATGAAAAACTGTTTTTT.

The chain has TRBV7-4 and TRBJ2-7; 7 bases agree with TRBD2. V was pared by 5 bases and J by 2 bases, with 15 bases of the junction left unmatched. The germline V gene encodes CDR1 SGHVT and CDR2 SQSDAQ. The CDR3 has 17 amino acids. CDR3 in DNA: TGTGCCAGCAGCCCGCCCCTAGATAGCGGGCGGACCTACGAGCAGTACTTC. This encodes CASSPPLDSGRTYEQYF.

The CDR3 is CASSTEGFNTEAFF. The CDR3 bases are TGTGCCAGCAGCACGGAAGGGTTCAACACTGAAGCTTTCTTT. The chain employs TRBV5-4 and TRBJ1-1, with D hard to call. This CDR3 spans 14 amino acids. Trimming removed 4 bases at V and 2 bases at J, with 12 bases between. Per the germline V gene, CDR1 is SGHNT and CDR2 is YYREEE (reference sequence).

The V call is TRBV28, the J call TRBJ2-5; a weak D match, TRBD1 (6 bases). V was cut by 2 bases and J by 0 bases, with 10 bases left in between. The CDR3 has 15 residues. Germline V gene sequence: CDR1 MDHEN, CDR2 SYDVKM. The CDR3 nucleotides are TGTGCCAGCAGTTTAGGGACACCGTACCAAGAGACCCAGTACTTC. Protein sequence: CASSLGTPYQETQYF.

The V gene is TRBV28, the J gene TRBJ2-2; possibly TRBD1 or TRBD2 for D (5 bases each). Germline lookup yields CDR1 MDHEN and CDR2 SYDVKM. The CDR3 sequence is 15 residues long. Trimming stripped 10 bases from V and 0 bases from J, with 15 bases between. The CDR3 loop reads CANSRRGPNTGELFF. CDR3 in DNA: TGTGCCAACTCTCGACGGGGCCCGAACACCGGGGAGCTGTTTTTT.

Concerning this clone itself: This same CDR3 is encoded by further DNA sequences in the sample. The rearrangement joins TRBV18 to TRBJ1-2; a possible D gene is TRBD1 (6 bases). Germline V CDR1 and CDR2: KGHSH, LQKENI. Trimming took 2 bases from V and 4 from J, leaving 11 bases between them. The CDR3 is made up of 14 amino acids. CDR3 amino acids: CASSPGDTSYGYTF. The DNA for the CDR3 is TGTGCCAGCTCACCAGGGGACACCTCCTATGGCTACACCTTC.

The chain joins TRBV10-1 to TRBJ2-2; 9 bases align to TRBD2. This CDR3 has 17 amino acids. J lost 6 bases, V lost 6 bases, and 14 bases had no gene match. The germline CDR1 and CDR2 sequences are WNHNN and SYGVQD (reference sequence). CDR3 residues: CASSGVVAGDTPGELFF. The CDR3 DNA is TGCGCCAGCAGCGGGGTAGTAGCGGGAGACACCCCCGGGGAGCTGTTTTTT.

This rearrangement joins TRBV6-1 to TRBJ2-3, with a tentative D call TRBD1 (5 bases). The CDR3 loop spans 14 amino acids. V lost 7 bases and J 5 bases, leaving 16 bases between the germline ends. Germline CDR1 MNHNS, CDR2 SASEGT. The CDR3 loop is CASIYIQGLDTQYF. CDR3 coding DNA: TGTGCCAGCATTTACATTCAGGGTCTAGATACGCAGTATTTT.

The V gene is TRBV19, the J gene TRBJ2-7; 7 positions agree with TRBD1. The CDR3 is 14 residues long. The V segment lost 5 bases and the J segment 0 bases; nucleotides outside the gene matches: 4. The germline CDR1 and CDR2 sequences are LNHDA and SQIVND (reference sequence). In DNA form, the CDR3 reads TGTGCCAGTAGTCCCCGGGACAGCTCCTACGAGCAGTACTTC. Amino acids: CASSPRDSSYEQYF. Using reference TRBV19 and TRBJ2-7 for the parts outside the CDR3, the full variable domain is DGGITQSPKYLFRKEGQNVTLSCEQNLNHDAMYWYRQDPGQGLRLIYYSQIVNDFQKGDIAEGYSVSREKKESFPLTVTSAQKNPTAFYLCASSPRDSSYEQYFGPGTRLTVT.

The rearrangement links TRBV18 to TRBJ1-1; D is unclear. V shed 6 bases and J shed 9 bases, with 20 bases lying between them. The CDR3 runs to 14 residues. The germline V gene encodes CDR1 KGHSH and CDR2 LQKENI. Here the CDR3 reads CASSPRLGSQKAFF. CDR3 nucleotide sequence: TGTGCCAGCTCGCCCCGTTTAGGGAGCCAGAAAGCTTTCTTT.

The V call is TRBV28, the J call TRBJ1-1, with D maybe TRBD1 (5 bases). Germline values: CDR1 MDHEN, CDR2 SYDVKM. There are 14 residues in the CDR3. Between the trimmed V and J ends, which lost 6 bases and 0 bases, there was a span of 11 bases. CDR3 sequence (DNA): TGTGCCAGCAGGGCAGGGACCTTGAACACTGAAGCTTTCTTT. Protein: CASRAGTLNTEAFF.

This clone appeared once. Other DNA sequences in this specimen translate into the identical CDR3. This chain links TRBV19 with TRBJ1-5, with 7 bases that match TRBD1. The trim removed 2 bases at V and 5 bases at J, leaving 0 bases unmatched. The CDR3 extends over 13 amino acids. CDR1 and CDR2 from the germline V gene are LNHDA and SQIVND (reference sequence). CDR3 sequence (DNA): TGTGCCAGTAGTATACAGGGGGATCAGCCCCAGCATTTT. The encoded protein is CASSIQGDQPQHF.

This clone was counted a few times. The sample contains more than one DNA sequence encoding this CDR3. V gene TRBV2 combines with J gene TRBJ1-1, with TRBD1 identical over 7 bases. The junction had 1 base not matched to a gene; V was cut back by 5 bases and J by 1 base. This CDR3 is built from 13 residues. The germline V gene encodes CDR1 SNHLY and CDR2 FYNNEI. The DNA of the CDR3 is TGTGCCAGCAGTCGGGACAGGAACACTGAAGCTTTCTTT. Amino acids: CASSRDRNTEAFF.

The chain links TRBV7-3 to TRBJ1-2; TRBD1 aligns across 8 bases. Trimming took 2 bases from V and 6 from J; bases not matched to a gene: 2. Germline V lookup: CDR1 SGHTA, CDR2 FQGTGA. The CDR3 is made up of 13 amino acids. CDR3 loop: CASSLQGAHGYTF. The CDR3 region has the DNA TGTGCCAGCAGCTTACAGGGGGCGCATGGCTACACCTTC.